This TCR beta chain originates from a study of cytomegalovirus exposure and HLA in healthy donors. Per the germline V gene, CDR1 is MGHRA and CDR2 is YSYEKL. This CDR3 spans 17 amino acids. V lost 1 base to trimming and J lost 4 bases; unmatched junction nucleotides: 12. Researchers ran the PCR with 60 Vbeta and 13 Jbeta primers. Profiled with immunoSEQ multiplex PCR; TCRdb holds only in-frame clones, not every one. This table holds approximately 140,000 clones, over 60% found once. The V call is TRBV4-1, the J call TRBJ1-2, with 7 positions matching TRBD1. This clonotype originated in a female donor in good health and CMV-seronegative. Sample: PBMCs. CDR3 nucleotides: TGCGCCAGCAGCCAAGGGGCCCAAGACAGGGCGGGCTATGGCTACACCTTC. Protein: CASSQGAQDRAGYGYTF.